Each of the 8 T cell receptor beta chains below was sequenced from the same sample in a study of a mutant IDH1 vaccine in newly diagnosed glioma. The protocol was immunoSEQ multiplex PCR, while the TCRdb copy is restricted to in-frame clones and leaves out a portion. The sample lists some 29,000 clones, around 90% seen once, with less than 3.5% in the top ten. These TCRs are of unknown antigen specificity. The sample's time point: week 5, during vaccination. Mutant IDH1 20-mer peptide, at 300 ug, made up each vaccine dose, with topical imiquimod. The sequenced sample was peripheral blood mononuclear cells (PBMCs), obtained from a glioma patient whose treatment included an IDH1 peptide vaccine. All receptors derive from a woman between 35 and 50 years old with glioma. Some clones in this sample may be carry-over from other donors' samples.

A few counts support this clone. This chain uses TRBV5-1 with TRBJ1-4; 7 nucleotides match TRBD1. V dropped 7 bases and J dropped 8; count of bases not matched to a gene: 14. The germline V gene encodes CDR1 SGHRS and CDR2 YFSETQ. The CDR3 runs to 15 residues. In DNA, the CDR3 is TGCGCCAGCTGGGAGTCTGGGACAGCTGACGAAAAACTGTTTTTT. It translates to CASWESGTADEKLFF.

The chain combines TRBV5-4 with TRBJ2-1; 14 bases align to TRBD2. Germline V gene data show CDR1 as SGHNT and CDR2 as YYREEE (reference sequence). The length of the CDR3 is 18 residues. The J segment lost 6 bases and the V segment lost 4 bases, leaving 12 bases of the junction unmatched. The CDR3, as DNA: TGTGCCAGCAGCGGGCCCGGACTAGCGGGAGGAAAGGTCAATGAGCAGTTCTTC. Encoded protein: CASSGPGLAGGKVNEQFF.

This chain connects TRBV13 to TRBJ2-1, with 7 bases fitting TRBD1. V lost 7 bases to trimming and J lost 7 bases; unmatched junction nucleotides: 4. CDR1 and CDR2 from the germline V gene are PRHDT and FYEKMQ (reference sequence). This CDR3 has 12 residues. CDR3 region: CASTATGNEQFF. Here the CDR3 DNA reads TGTGCCAGCACCGCGACAGGGAATGAGCAGTTCTTC.

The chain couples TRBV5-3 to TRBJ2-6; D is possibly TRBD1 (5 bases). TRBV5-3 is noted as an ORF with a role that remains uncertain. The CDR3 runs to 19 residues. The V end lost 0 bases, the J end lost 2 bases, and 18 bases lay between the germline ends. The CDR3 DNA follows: TGTGCCAGAAGCTTGGTGCAGGGTGGGTATGTGGCTGGGGCCAACGTCCTGACTTTC. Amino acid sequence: CARSLVQGGYVAGANVLTF.

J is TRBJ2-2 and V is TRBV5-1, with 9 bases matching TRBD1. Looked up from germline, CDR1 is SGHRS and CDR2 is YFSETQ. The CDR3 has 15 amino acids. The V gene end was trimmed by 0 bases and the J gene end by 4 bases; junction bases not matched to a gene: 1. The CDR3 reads CASSLGDRVTGELFF. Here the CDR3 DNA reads TGCGCCAGCAGCTTGGGGGACAGGGTCACCGGGGAGCTGTTTTTT.

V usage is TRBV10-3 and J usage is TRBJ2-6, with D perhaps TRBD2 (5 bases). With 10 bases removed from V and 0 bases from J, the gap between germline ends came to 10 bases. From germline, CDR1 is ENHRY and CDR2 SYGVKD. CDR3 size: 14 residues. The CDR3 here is CATKGSSGANVLTF. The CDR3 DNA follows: TGTGCCACTAAAGGGAGCTCTGGGGCCAACGTCCTGACTTTC.

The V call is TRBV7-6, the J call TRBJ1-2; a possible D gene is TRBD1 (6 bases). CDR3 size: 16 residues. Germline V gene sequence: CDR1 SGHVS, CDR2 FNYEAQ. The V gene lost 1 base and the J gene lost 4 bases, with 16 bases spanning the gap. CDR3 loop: CASSLGADRNTYGYTF. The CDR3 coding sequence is TGTGCCAGCAGCTTAGGGGCGGACAGAAACACCTATGGCTACACCTTC.

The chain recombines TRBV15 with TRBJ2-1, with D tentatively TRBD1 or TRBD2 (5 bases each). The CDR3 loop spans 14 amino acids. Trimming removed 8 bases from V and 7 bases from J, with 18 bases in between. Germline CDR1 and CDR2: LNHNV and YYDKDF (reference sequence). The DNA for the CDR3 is TGTGCCACCGGGACCGGGGCGCCTGGGAATGAGCAGTTCTTC. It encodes CATGTGAPGNEQFF. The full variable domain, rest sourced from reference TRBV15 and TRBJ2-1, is DAMVIQNPRYQVTQFGKPVTLSCSQTLNHNVMYWYQQKSSQAPKLLFHYYDKDFNNEADTPDNFQSRRPNTSFCFLDIRSPGLGDTAMYLCATGTGAPGNEQFFGPGTRLTVL.